The T cell receptor (beta chain) under discussion was sequenced for a study of control samples from healthy donors and cancer patients. A single count supports this clone. Germline loops: CDR1 SNHLY, CDR2 FYNNEI. The CDR3 length is 11 residues. V gave up 6 bases and J gave up 4 bases, with 7 bases separating them. Assay: immunoSEQ multiplex PCR; the TCRdb copy retains only in-frame clones and omits some. Of hundreds of thousands of clones listed, 75% to 95% are singletons. This chain joins TRBV2 and TRBJ2-7; the D is unclear. The sample taken for sequencing was PBMCs. The receptor was isolated from a man aged 40-49 years with head and neck cancer. The CDR3 protein is CASRQIYEQYF. The CDR3 DNA sequence: TGTGCCAGCAGACAGATTTACGAGCAGTACTTC.